The clone carrying this T cell receptor beta chain is judged medium-sized (0.01 to 0.1%). Its target is not known. Germline values: CDR1 MNHNS, CDR2 SASEGT. The CDR3 extends over 18 amino acids. V lost 6 bases to trimming and J lost 3 bases, with 26 bases between them. This sample was taken from a study of T cells in Graves' hyperthyroidism and ophthalmopathy. Whole-study results and caveats: Blood samples included most of the expanded thyroid clonotypes exceeding 0.001.

These patients, aged 18 to 65, had recently diagnosed hyperthyroidism lasting under 2 months. Thyroid ultrasound and orbital computed tomography, with clinical symptoms and serum thyroxine and TRAb, informed diagnoses. RNA transcripts served as the template for amplifying TCR beta CDR3 regions. The HTBI set primed first-round TCR CDR3 RT-PCR. MiXCR, run by TCRdb on the multiplex PCR reads, gives a single entry per CDR3 protein. The data contain fewer than 200,000 distinct CDR3 sequences, less than 10% of them singletons. The genes are TRBV6-1 and TRBJ1-2; D possibly corresponds to TRBD1 (6 bases). The TCR originated in a woman aged 18-29 years with Graves' hyperthyroidism that later progressed to Graves' ophthalmopathy. Sequencing was performed on blood. CDR3 sequence: CASRLPGQPERRDYGYTF. CDR3 bases: TGTGCCAGCAGATTACCGGGACAACCGGAACGCCGGGACTATGGCTACACCTTC.